This is a list of T cell receptor beta chains from one sample in a study of cytomegalovirus exposure and HLA in healthy donors. Some clones are missing from TCRdb's copy, which holds only in-frame ones; the method was immunoSEQ multiplex PCR. The table shows 150,000 to 200,000 clones, with over 60% occurring only once. The specimen sequenced was PBMCs. The receptor set was obtained from a man between 50 and 59 years old in good health and CMV-seropositive. CDR3s include the opening cysteine and the closing phenylalanine or tryptophan. A D gene is named only where the DNA matches it firmly. Rows give clone size only sometimes, using once, few, many, or a class for an expanded clone.

d_call clone_size j_call v_call cdr3_nt cdr3_aa
TRBD1 . TRBJ1-2 TRBV30 TGTGCCTGGCGACAGGGGGTATCTAAAGGCTACACCTTC CAWRQGVSKGYTF
. . TRBJ1-1 TRBV6-1 TGTGCCACCCCGAGGCCGGTGAACACTGAAGCTTTCTTT CATPRPVNTEAFF
TRBD1 . TRBJ1-5 TRBV28 TGTGCCACGGGGACAGATCAGCCCCAGCATTTT CATGTDQPQHF
TRBD1 . TRBJ1-2 TRBV6-5 TGTGCCAGCAGTTTCGGACAGGTACCGAGGTATGGCTACACCTTC CASSFGQVPRYGYTF
. . TRBJ2-2 TRBV2 TGTGCCAGCAGCGTTCAGGGTTTAGGGACCGGGGAGCTGTTTTTT CASSVQGLGTGELFF
. . TRBJ2-5 TRBV11-2 TGTGCCAGCAGCTTTGGCGCCTCAGGGACCCAGTACTTC CASSFGASGTQYF
TRBD1 . TRBJ2-7 TRBV29-1 TGCAGCGTGAGGGCAGGGGGTAGAGGCGAGCAGTACTTC CSVRAGGRGEQYF
. . TRBJ2-5 TRBV2 TGTGCCAGCAGTGAATCCGCGGGAAGACAAGAGACCCAGTACTTC CASSESAGRQETQYF
TRBD1 . TRBJ1-1 TRBV28 TGTGCCAGCAGCTCTCGTCGGACAGGGTTGGGCACTGAAGCTTTCTTT CASSSRRTGLGTEAFF
. . TRBJ1-1 TRBV28 TGTGCCAGCAGTTTGATTTTGGTTACGGTGAACACTGAAGCTTTCTTT CASSLILVTVNTEAFF
TRBD2 few TRBJ2-3 TRBV28 TGTGCCGGCAGTTTAGCCTTAGCGGGCGTTCGGGATACGCAGTATTTT CAGSLALAGVRDTQYF
. once TRBJ1-6 TRBV7-2 TGTGCCAGCAGCTTAGAGGAAGGGGTGCGGTCACCCCTCCACTTT CASSLEEGVRSPLHF
TRBD1 . TRBJ1-1 TRBV27 TGTGCCAGCACCCGCAATACCGGACAGGGCACTGAAGCTTTCTTT CASTRNTGQGTEAFF
TRBD2 few TRBJ2-3 TRBV7-2 TGTGCCAGCAGCTTATATGGCGGGGGGGGCACAGATACGCAGTATTTT CASSLYGGGGTDTQYF
. . TRBJ1-2 TRBV19 TGTGCCAGTAGTATTTCAAGGATCATTCAGGGGAAAGGCTACACCTTC CASSISRIIQGKGYTF
TRBD1 . TRBJ1-1 TRBV18 TGTGCCAGCTCACCACCCCAGACAGGGATGAACACTGAAGCTTTCTTT CASSPPQTGMNTEAFF
TRBD1 . TRBJ1-5 TRBV4-2 TGTGCCAGCAGCCAAGAGCTCCAGGGGGGTCAGCCCCAGCATTTT CASSQELQGGQPQHF
TRBD1 . TRBJ1-6 TRBV27 TGTGCCAGCAGCACCTCCGGGACAGGCGATTATTCACCCCTCCACTTT CASSTSGTGDYSPLHF
. . TRBJ1-3 TRBV7-8 TGTGCCAGCAGCTTCGCCCAAATTAGCTCTGGAAACACCATATATTTT CASSFAQISSGNTIYF
. . TRBJ1-1 TRBV18 TGTGCCAGCTCCTCGACACCGAACACTGAAGCTTTCTTT CASSSTPNTEAFF
TRBD2 few TRBJ2-5 TRBV6-1 TGCGCCAGCCGACGGACTAGCGGGGTACAAGAGACCCAGTACTTC CASRRTSGVQETQYF
. . TRBJ1-1 TRBV9 TGTGCCAGCAGCGTAGGAAGGTTGGGGGGCACTGAAGCTTTCTTT CASSVGRLGGTEAFF